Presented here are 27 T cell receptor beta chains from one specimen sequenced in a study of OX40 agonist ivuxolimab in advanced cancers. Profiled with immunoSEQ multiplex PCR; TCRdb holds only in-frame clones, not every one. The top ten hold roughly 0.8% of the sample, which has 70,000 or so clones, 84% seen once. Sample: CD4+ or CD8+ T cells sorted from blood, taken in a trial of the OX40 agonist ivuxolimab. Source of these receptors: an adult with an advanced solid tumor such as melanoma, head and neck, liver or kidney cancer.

The CDR3 loop reads CASRYRSNQPQHF. DNA for the CDR3: TGTGCCAGCAGGTACAGGTCTAATCAGCCCCAGCATTTT. V and J are TRBV28 and TRBJ1-5; maybe TRBD1 (5 bases). From germline, CDR1 is MDHEN and CDR2 SYDVKM. V was trimmed by 6 bases and J by 4 bases, leaving 10 bases between them. The CDR3 extends over 13 amino acids.

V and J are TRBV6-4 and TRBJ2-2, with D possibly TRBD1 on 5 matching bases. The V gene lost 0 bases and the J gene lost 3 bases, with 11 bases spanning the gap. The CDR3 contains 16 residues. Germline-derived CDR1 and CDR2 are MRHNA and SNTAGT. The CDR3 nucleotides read TGTGCCAGCAGTGACTCGAGTGGGGCTGACACCGGGGAGCTGTTTTTT. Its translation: CASSDSSGADTGELFF.

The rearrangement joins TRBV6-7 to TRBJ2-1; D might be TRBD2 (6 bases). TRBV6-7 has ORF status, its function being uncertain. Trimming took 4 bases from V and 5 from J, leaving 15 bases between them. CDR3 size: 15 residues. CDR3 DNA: TGTGCCAGCAGTTCGAACCGGGACTCGAACAATGAGCAGTTCTTC. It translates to CASSSNRDSNNEQFF.

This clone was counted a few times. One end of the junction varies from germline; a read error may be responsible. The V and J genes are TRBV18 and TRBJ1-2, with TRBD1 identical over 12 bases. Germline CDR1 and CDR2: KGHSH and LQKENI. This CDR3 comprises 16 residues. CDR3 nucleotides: TGTGCCAGCTCGCCACCGGGACAGGGGGCTTTGGATGGCTACACCTTC. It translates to CASSPPGQGALDGYTF.

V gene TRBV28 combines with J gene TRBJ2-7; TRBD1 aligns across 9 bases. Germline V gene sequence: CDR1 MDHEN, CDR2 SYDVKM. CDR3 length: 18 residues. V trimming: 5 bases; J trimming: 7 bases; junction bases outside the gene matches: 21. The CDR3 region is CASSPEGSWGQGAGEQYF. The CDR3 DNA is TGTGCCAGCAGTCCTGAAGGATCTTGGGGACAGGGTGCGGGTGAGCAGTACTTC.

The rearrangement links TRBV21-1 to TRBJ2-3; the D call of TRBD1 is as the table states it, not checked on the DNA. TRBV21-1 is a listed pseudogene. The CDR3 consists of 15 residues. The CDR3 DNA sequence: TGTGCCAGCAGCCAATCCATTTCCAGCACAGATACGCAGTATTTT. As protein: CASSQSISSTDTQYF.

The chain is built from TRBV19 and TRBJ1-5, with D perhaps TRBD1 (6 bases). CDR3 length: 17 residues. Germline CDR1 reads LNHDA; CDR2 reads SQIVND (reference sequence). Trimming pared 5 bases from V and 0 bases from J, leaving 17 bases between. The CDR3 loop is CASSFNGQFYSNQPQHF. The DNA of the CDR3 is TGTGCCAGTAGTTTCAATGGACAGTTTTATAGCAATCAGCCCCAGCATTTT.

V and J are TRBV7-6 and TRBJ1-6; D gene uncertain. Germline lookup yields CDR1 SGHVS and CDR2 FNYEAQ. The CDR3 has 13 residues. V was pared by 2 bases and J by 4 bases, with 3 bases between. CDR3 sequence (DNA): TGTGCCAGCAGCTTACAGTATAATTCACCCCTCCACTTT. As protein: CASSLQYNSPLHF. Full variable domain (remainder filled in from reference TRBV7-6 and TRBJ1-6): GAGVSQSPRYKVTKRGQDVALRCDPISGHVSLYWYRQALGQGPEFLTYFNYEAQQDKSGLPNDRFSAERPEGSISTLTIQRTEQRDSAMYRCASSLQYNSPLHFGNGTRLTVT.

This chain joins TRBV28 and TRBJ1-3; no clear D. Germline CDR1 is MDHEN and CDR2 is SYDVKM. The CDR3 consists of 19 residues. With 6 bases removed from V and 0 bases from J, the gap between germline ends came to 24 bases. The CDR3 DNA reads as TGTGCCAGCAGCAGAACTCCCGTCCCCCCGTATCGCTCTGGAAACACCATATATTTT. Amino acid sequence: CASSRTPVPPYRSGNTIYF. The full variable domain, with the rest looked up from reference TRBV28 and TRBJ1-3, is DVKVTQSSRYLVKRTGEKVFLECVQDMDHENMFWYRQDPGLGLRLIYFSYDVKMKEKGDIPEGYSVSREKKERFSLILESASTNQTSMYLCASSRTPVPPYRSGNTIYFGEGSWLTVV.

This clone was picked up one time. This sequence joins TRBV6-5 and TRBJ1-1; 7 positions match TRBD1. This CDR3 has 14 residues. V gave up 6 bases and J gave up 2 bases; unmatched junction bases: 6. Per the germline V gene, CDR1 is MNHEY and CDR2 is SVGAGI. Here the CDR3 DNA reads TGTGCCAGCAGCCCCGACAGGGATAACACTGAAGCTTTCTTT. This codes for CASSPDRDNTEAFF.

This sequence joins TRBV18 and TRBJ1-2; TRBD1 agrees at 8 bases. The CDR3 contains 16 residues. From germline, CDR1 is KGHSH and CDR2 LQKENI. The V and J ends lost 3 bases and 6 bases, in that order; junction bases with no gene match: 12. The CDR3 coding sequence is TGTGCCAGCTCACCCCGGGAGTCAGGGGGCGAGGATGGCTACACCTTC. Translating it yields CASSPRESGGEDGYTF.

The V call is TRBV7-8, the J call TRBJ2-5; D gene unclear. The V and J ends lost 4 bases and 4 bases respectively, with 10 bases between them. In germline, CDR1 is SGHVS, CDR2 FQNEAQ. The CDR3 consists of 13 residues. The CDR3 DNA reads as TGTGCCAGCAGCTCGAGCCCTCGAGAGACCCAGTACTTC. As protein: CASSSSPRETQYF.

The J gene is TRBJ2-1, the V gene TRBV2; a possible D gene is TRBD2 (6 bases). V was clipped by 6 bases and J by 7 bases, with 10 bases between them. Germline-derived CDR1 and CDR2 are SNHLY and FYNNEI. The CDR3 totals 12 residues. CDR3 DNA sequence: TGTGCCAGCAGGGAGACTAGTAATGAGCAGTTCTTC. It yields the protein CASRETSNEQFF.

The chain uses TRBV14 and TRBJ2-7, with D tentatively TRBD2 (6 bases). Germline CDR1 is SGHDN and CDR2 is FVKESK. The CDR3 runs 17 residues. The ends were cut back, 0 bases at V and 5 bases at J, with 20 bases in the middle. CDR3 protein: CASSQDRRRGASHEQYF. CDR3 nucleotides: TGTGCCAGCAGCCAAGATCGGAGGAGGGGCGCTTCCCACGAGCAGTACTTC.

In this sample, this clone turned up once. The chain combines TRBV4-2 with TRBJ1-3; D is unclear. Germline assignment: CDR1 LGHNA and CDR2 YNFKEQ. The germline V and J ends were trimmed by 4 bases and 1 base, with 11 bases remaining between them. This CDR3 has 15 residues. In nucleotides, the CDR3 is TGTGCCAGCAGCCCAACAAGGGATTCTGGAAACACCATATATTTT. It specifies CASSPTRDSGNTIYF.

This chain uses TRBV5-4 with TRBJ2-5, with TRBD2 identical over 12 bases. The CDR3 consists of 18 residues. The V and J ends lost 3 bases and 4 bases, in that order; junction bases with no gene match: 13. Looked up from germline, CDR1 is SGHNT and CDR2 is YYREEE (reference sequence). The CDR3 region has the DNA TGTGCCAGCAGCTATCGGACTAGCGGGATGGCCTCGGTAGAGACCCAGTACTTC. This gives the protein CASSYRTSGMASVETQYF.

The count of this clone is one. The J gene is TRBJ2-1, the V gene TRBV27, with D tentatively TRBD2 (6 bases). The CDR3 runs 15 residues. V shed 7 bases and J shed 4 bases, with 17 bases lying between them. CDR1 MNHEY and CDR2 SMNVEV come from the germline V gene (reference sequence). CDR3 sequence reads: CASNSGTYLYNEQFF. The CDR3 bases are TGTGCCAGCAATTCAGGGACTTATTTGTACAATGAGCAGTTCTTC.

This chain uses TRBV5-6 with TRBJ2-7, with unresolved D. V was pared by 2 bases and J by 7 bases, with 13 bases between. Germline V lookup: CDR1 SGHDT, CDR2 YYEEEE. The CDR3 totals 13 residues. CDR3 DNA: TGTGCCAGCAGCTTTTCGAGGTTGGTGGAGCAGTACTTC. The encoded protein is CASSFSRLVEQYF.

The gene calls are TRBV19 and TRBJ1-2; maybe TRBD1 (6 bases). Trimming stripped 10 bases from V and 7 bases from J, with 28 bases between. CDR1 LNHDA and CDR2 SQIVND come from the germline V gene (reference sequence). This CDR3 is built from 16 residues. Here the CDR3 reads CATSLSGTSSRGGYTF. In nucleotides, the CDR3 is TGTGCCACCTCCCTTTCCGGGACATCCTCCCGCGGTGGCTACACCTTC.

The CDR3 loop reads CASSPGVSGNTIYF. CDR3 nucleotides: TGTGCCAGCAGCCCAGGGGTTTCTGGAAACACCATATATTTT. The chain combines TRBV7-7 with TRBJ1-3; D may be TRBD1 (6 bases). The length of the CDR3 is 14 residues. V was pared by 5 bases and J by 1 base, with 9 bases between. Germline V gene lookup returns CDR1 SSHAT and CDR2 FNYEAQ (reference sequence).

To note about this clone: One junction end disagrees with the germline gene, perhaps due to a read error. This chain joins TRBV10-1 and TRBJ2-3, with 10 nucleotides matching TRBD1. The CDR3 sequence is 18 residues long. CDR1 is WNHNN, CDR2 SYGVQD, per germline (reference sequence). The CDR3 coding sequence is TGCGCCAGCAGGAGCCGGGACAGGGGACAATCTACGCACAGATACGCAGTATTT. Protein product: CASRSRDRGQSTHRYAVF.

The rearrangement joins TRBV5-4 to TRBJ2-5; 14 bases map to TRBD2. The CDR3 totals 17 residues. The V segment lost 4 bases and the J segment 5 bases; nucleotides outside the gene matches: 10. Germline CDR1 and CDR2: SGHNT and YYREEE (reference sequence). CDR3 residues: CASSPGTSGRSQETQYF. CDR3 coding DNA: TGTGCCAGCAGCCCGGGGACTAGCGGGAGATCGCAGGAGACCCAGTACTTC.

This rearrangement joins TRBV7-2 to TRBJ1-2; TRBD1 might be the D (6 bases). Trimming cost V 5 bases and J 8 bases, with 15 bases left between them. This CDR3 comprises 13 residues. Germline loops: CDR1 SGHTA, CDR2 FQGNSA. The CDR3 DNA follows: TGTGCCAGCAGCCCCTGGACAGCCATGGGCTACACCTTC. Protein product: CASSPWTAMGYTF.

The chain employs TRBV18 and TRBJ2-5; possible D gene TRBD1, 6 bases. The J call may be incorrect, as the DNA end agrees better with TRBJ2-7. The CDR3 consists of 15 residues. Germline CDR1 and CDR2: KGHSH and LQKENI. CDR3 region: CASSRLQGDGHEQYF. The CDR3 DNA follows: TGTGCCAGCTCACGACTACAGGGTGATGGGCACGAGCAGTACTTC.

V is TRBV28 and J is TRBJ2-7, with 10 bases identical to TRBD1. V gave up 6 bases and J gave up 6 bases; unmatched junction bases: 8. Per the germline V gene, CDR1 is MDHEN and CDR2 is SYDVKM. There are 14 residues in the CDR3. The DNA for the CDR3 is TGTGCCAGCAGCACCGGGACAGGGGCACTCGAGCAGTACTTC. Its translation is CASSTGTGALEQYF.

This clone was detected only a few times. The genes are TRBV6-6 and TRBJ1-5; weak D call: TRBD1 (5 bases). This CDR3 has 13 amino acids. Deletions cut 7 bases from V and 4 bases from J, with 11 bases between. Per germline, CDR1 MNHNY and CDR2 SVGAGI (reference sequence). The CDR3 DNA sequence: TGTGCCAGCATGGAGGGGCTTAATCAGCCCCAGCATTTT. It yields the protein CASMEGLNQPQHF.

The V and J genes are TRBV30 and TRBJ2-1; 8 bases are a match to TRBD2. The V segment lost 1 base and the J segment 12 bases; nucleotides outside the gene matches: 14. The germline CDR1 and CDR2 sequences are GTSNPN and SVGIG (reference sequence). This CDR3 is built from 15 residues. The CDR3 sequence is CAWSGVAAGVEGQFF. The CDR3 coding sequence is TGTGCCTGGAGTGGGGTTGCAGCGGGAGTGGAGGGGCAGTTCTTC.